This TCR beta chain was found in a study of spatial heterogeneity in lung cancer. For the study at large: Beta-chain sequences were consistently detected more often than alpha-chain sequences.

Germline lookup yields CDR1 SNHLY and CDR2 FYNNEI. Losses at the gene ends were 2 bases for V and 3 bases for J; bases not matched to a gene: 3. The CDR3 is 14 residues long. The time point denotes: sample taken at primary tumor resection. Sequencing covered unsorted whole RNA taken from tumor, nontumor lung or frozen PBMC. Donation came from about 72 patients with untreated early-stage non-small cell lung cancer. This clonotype was observed a handful of times. What it binds is unknown. Every TCR cDNA molecule carried a tag that served as a unique molecular identifier. TCRdb ran MiXCR on the 5' RACE reads and lists one entry per CDR3 protein. The sample has tens of thousands of distinct CDR3 sequences, 15% to 25% seen once. Overall study results and limits: Whereas they appeared in blood less at follow-up, ubiquitous expanded tumor TCRs appeared there more at resection.

This specimen consisted of PBMCs, obtained at surgery. The TCR comes from a male donor with early-stage non-small cell lung cancer. This chain joins TRBV2 and TRBJ2-5; 7 bases are shared with TRBD2. CDR3 residues: CASSEYLAEETQYF. The CDR3 DNA sequence: TGTGCCAGCAGTGAATACCTAGCGGAAGAGACCCAGTACTTC.